This T cell receptor (beta chain) emerged from a study of technical replicates of blood from a few donors. Only in-frame clones appear in the TCRdb table, and some are missing; sequencing was by immunoSEQ multiplex PCR. The repertoire holds around 80,000 clones, with almost 99% as singletons. The length of the CDR3 is 13 residues. Germline V gene lookup returns CDR1 SEHNR and CDR2 FQNEAQ (reference sequence). V shed 1 base and J shed 6 bases, with 8 bases lying between them. The chain is built from TRBV7-9 and TRBJ2-3; D unclear. This clonotype originated in a human donor in good health. Sequencing was done on a sample of T cells isolated from PBMCs. The CDR3 region is CASSLDLLDTQYF. The CDR3, as DNA: TGTGCCAGCAGCTTAGACTTACTGGATACGCAGTATTTT.